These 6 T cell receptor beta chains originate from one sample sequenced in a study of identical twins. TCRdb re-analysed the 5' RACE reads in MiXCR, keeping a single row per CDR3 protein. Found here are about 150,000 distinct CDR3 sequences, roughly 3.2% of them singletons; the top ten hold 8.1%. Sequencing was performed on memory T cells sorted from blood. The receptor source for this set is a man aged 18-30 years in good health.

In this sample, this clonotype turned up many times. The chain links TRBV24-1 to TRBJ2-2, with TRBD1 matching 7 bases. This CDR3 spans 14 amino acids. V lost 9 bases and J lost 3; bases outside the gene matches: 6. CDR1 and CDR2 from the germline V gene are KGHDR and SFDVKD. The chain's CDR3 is CATRGGLDTGELFF. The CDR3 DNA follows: TGTGCCACCCGAGGGGGCTTGGACACCGGGGAGCTGTTTTTT.

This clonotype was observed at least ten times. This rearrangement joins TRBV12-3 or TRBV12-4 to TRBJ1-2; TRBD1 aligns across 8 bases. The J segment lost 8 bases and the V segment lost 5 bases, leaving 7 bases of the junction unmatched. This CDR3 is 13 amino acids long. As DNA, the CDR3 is TGTGCCAGCAGTCACGACAGGGGTTTGGGCTACACCTTC. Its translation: CASSHDRGLGYTF.

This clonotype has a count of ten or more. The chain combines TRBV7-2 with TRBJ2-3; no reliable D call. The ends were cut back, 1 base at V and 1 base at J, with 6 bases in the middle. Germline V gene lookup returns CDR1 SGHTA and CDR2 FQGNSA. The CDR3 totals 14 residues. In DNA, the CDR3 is TGTGCCAGCAGCTTAGGTTGGGGCACAGATACGCAGTATTTT. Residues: CASSLGWGTDTQYF. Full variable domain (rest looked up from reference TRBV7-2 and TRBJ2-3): GAGVSQSPSNKVTEKGKDVELRCDPISGHTALYWYRQSLGQGLEFLIYFQGNSAPDKSGLPSDRFSAERTGGSVSTLTIQRTQQEDSAVYLCASSLGWGTDTQYFGPGTRLTVL.

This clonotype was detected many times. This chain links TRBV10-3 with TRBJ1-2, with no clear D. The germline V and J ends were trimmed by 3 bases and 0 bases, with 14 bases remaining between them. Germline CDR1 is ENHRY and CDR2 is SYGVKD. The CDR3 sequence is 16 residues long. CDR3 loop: CAISEPLTPTNYGYTF. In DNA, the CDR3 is TGTGCCATCAGTGAACCCCTAACACCAACTAACTATGGCTACACCTTC.

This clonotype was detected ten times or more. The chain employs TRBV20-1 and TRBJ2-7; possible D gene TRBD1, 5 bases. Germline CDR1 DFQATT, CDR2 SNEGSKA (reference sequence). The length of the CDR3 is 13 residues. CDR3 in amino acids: CALQVKGSYEQYF. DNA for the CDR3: TGCGCACTACAGGTCAAGGGGTCCTACGAGCAGTACTTC.

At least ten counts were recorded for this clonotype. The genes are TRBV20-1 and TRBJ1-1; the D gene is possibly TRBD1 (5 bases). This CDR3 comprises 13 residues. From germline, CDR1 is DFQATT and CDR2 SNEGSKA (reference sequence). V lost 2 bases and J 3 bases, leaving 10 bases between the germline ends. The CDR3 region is CSARRQRDTEAFF. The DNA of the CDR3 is TGCAGTGCTAGACGACAGCGGGACACTGAAGCTTTCTTT.